This is a list of T cell receptor beta chains from one sample in a study of cytomegalovirus exposure and HLA in healthy donors. Sequencing used immunoSEQ multiplex PCR; TCRdb keeps in-frame clones, though not all of them. The sample has about 120,000 clones, more than 60% seen once. The sample taken for sequencing was PBMCs. These receptors originate from a man aged 30 to 45 in good health and CMV-seropositive. CDR3s include the opening cysteine and the closing phenylalanine or tryptophan. The D gene is left open where the match is weak. A row's size may be missing; if present it is once, few, many or a size class.

d_call: TRBD2
j_call: TRBJ2-5
clone_size: .
v_call: TRBV10-3
cdr3_aa: CAIRPSLAGDQETQYF
cdr3_nt: TGTGCCATCAGACCTTCACTAGCGGGGGACCAAGAGACCCAGTACTTC

d_call: TRBD1
j_call: TRBJ1-2
clone_size: .
v_call: TRBV29-1
cdr3_aa: CSVESRQGAQGYTF
cdr3_nt: TGCAGCGTTGAATCCCGACAGGGGGCTCAAGGCTACACCTTC

d_call: .
j_call: TRBJ1-1
clone_size: .
v_call: TRBV6-1
cdr3_aa: CASSETGWDTEAFF
cdr3_nt: TGTGCCAGCAGTGAAACGGGATGGGACACTGAAGCTTTCTTT

d_call: .
j_call: TRBJ2-3
clone_size: .
v_call: TRBV7-2
cdr3_aa: CASSSSRGGASTDTQYF
cdr3_nt: TGTGCCAGCAGCTCCTCCCGAGGGGGGGCTAGCACAGATACGCAGTATTTT

d_call: .
j_call: TRBJ1-5
clone_size: .
v_call: TRBV15
cdr3_aa: CATSRDSSGSQPQHF
cdr3_nt: TGTGCCACCAGCAGAGATAGCTCGGGGAGTCAGCCCCAGCATTTT

d_call: .
j_call: TRBJ1-2
clone_size: .
v_call: TRBV2
cdr3_aa: CASRGGRGDYGYTF
cdr3_nt: TGTGCCAGCAGGGGGGGAAGGGGCGACTATGGCTACACCTTC

d_call: TRBD1
j_call: TRBJ2-5
clone_size: .
v_call: TRBV5-1
cdr3_aa: CASSSNGQGAWETQYF
cdr3_nt: TGCGCCAGCAGCTCCAACGGACAGGGGGCATGGGAGACCCAGTACTTC

d_call: TRBD2
j_call: TRBJ2-3
clone_size: .
v_call: TRBV30
cdr3_aa: CAWRVGTTLGGTQYF
cdr3_nt: TGTGCCTGGAGAGTCGGGACTACCCTTGGGGGTACGCAGTATTTT

d_call: .
j_call: TRBJ1-5
clone_size: .
v_call: TRBV30
cdr3_aa: CAWSTGASHGNQPQHF
cdr3_nt: TGTGCCTGGTCGACAGGAGCTAGTCATGGCAATCAGCCCCAGCATTTT

d_call: TRBD2
j_call: TRBJ2-1
clone_size: few
v_call: TRBV15
cdr3_aa: CATANGLAGGITEQFF
cdr3_nt: TGTGCCACCGCTAACGGACTAGCGGGGGGGATCACTGAGCAGTTCTTC

d_call: .
j_call: TRBJ1-4
clone_size: .
v_call: TRBV9
cdr3_aa: CASSSRVIDEKLFF
cdr3_nt: TGTGCCAGCAGCTCCAGGGTTATAGATGAAAAACTGTTTTTT

d_call: TRBD1
j_call: TRBJ1-5
clone_size: once
v_call: TRBV19
cdr3_aa: CASSGQGFINQPQHF
cdr3_nt: TGTGCCAGTAGTGGACAGGGCTTTATTAATCAGCCCCAGCATTTT

d_call: .
j_call: TRBJ2-6
clone_size: .
v_call: TRBV1
cdr3_aa: CTSSHVRGRSGANVLTF
cdr3_nt: TGCACCAGCAGCCACGTCAGGGGGCGATCTGGGGCCAACGTCCTGACTTTC

d_call: .
j_call: TRBJ1-2
clone_size: once
v_call: TRBV6-6
cdr3_aa: CASSRGNYGYTF
cdr3_nt: TGTGCCAGCAGTAGGGGTAACTATGGCTACACCTTC

d_call: TRBD2
j_call: TRBJ2-7
clone_size: .
v_call: TRBV11-2
cdr3_aa: CASSLTSGNEQYF
cdr3_nt: TGTGCCAGCAGCTTAACTAGCGGGAACGAGCAGTACTTC

d_call: .
j_call: TRBJ2-3
clone_size: .
v_call: TRBV14
cdr3_aa: CASSQGGGATQYF
cdr3_nt: TGTGCCAGCAGCCAAGGTGGCGGAGCGACGCAGTATTTT

d_call: .
j_call: TRBJ1-1
clone_size: .
v_call: TRBV5-5
cdr3_aa: CASSLGDTEAFF
cdr3_nt: TGTGCCAGCAGCTTGGGAGACACTGAAGCTTTCTTT

d_call: TRBD1
j_call: TRBJ1-5
clone_size: once
v_call: TRBV7-8
cdr3_aa: CASSLRTGGNQPQHF
cdr3_nt: TGTGCCAGCAGCTTGAGGACAGGGGGCAATCAGCCCCAGCATTTT

d_call: TRBD1
j_call: TRBJ2-1
clone_size: once
v_call: TRBV7-7
cdr3_aa: CASSPDRGRNNEQFF
cdr3_nt: TGTGCTAGCAGCCCGGACAGGGGGCGAAACAATGAGCAGTTCTTC

d_call: .
j_call: TRBJ1-2
clone_size: .
v_call: TRBV9
cdr3_aa: CASSLRQDMEAYGYTF
cdr3_nt: TGTGCCAGCAGCCTAAGACAGGACATGGAGGCCTATGGCTACACCTTC

d_call: .
j_call: TRBJ1-5
clone_size: .
v_call: TRBV6-1
cdr3_aa: CASSVFQGSEPQHF
cdr3_nt: TGTGCCAGCAGTGTCTTCCAGGGGAGTGAGCCCCAGCATTTT

d_call: .
j_call: TRBJ2-5
clone_size: .
v_call: TRBV7-2
cdr3_aa: CASSLLDETQYF
cdr3_nt: TGTGCCAGCAGCTTACTAGACGAGACCCAGTACTTC

d_call: TRBD2
j_call: TRBJ2-3
clone_size: .
v_call: TRBV5-1
cdr3_aa: CASSLDPLAGSTDTQYF
cdr3_nt: TGCGCCAGCAGCTTGGATCCCCTAGCGGGGAGCACAGATACGCAGTATTTT

d_call: .
j_call: TRBJ1-5
clone_size: .
v_call: TRBV4-3
cdr3_aa: CASSSWAESNQPQHF
cdr3_nt: TGCGCCAGCAGCTCATGGGCAGAAAGCAATCAGCCCCAGCATTTT

d_call: TRBD1
j_call: TRBJ2-7
clone_size: .
v_call: TRBV7-6
cdr3_aa: CASNSPGQGPYEQYF
cdr3_nt: TGTGCCAGCAACTCACCGGGACAGGGGCCCTACGAGCAGTACTTC

d_call: TRBD1
j_call: TRBJ1-2
clone_size: .
v_call: TRBV4-2
cdr3_aa: CASSQGTGTYGYTF
cdr3_nt: TGTGCCAGCAGCCAAGGGACAGGGACTTATGGCTACACCTTC

d_call: .
j_call: TRBJ1-1
clone_size: few
v_call: TRBV6-5
cdr3_aa: CASSSRFEAFF
cdr3_nt: TGTGCCAGCAGTTCCAGGTTTGAAGCTTTCTTT

d_call: TRBD2
j_call: TRBJ2-7
clone_size: .
v_call: TRBV4-2
cdr3_aa: CASSHPRIGAAGESYEQYF
cdr3_nt: TGTGCCAGCAGCCACCCGCGAATCGGGGCGGCGGGGGAGTCCTACGAGCAGTACTTC

d_call: .
j_call: TRBJ2-1
clone_size: .
v_call: TRBV4-1
cdr3_aa: CASTGGPRNEQFF
cdr3_nt: TGCGCCAGCACCGGGGGACCAAGAAATGAGCAGTTCTTC

d_call: .
j_call: TRBJ2-1
clone_size: .
v_call: TRBV11-2
cdr3_aa: CASSAEREQFF
cdr3_nt: TGTGCCAGCAGCGCCGAACGGGAGCAGTTCTTC

d_call: .
j_call: TRBJ1-5
clone_size: .
v_call: TRBV7-2
cdr3_aa: CASSRGGAGNQPQHF
cdr3_nt: TGTGCCAGCAGTCGGGGGGGGGCGGGTAATCAGCCCCAGCATTTT

d_call: .
j_call: TRBJ1-5
clone_size: .
v_call: TRBV19
cdr3_aa: CASMVRGGNQPQHF
cdr3_nt: TGTGCCAGTATGGTAAGGGGAGGTAATCAGCCCCAGCATTTT

d_call: .
j_call: TRBJ1-5
clone_size: .
v_call: TRBV27
cdr3_aa: CASSLWLGDQPQHF
cdr3_nt: TGTGCCAGCAGTTTATGGCTCGGGGATCAGCCCCAGCATTTT

d_call: .
j_call: TRBJ1-1
clone_size: .
v_call: TRBV7-6
cdr3_aa: CASSPGWDTEAFF
cdr3_nt: TGTGCCAGCAGCCCAGGGTGGGACACTGAAGCTTTCTTT

d_call: .
j_call: TRBJ2-7
clone_size: .
v_call: TRBV12-5
cdr3_aa: CASVPPGAYEQYF
cdr3_nt: TGTGCTAGTGTCCCCCCGGGTGCCTACGAGCAGTACTTC

d_call: TRBD2
j_call: TRBJ2-5
clone_size: .
v_call: TRBV29-1
cdr3_aa: CSVTRLLAGAPYF
cdr3_nt: TGCAGCGTGACTCGATTACTAGCGGGGGCTCCATACTTC

d_call: .
j_call: TRBJ2-1
clone_size: .
v_call: TRBV15
cdr3_aa: CATSRGRGKQFF
cdr3_nt: TGTGCCACCAGCAGAGGACGGGGGAAACAGTTCTTC

d_call: TRBD2
j_call: TRBJ2-7
clone_size: .
v_call: TRBV7-2
cdr3_aa: CASSPRTSYEQYF
cdr3_nt: TGTGCCAGCAGCCCCCGGACTAGCTACGAGCAGTACTTC

d_call: TRBD1
j_call: TRBJ1-1
clone_size: .
v_call: TRBV10-2
cdr3_aa: CASSQPRGPGTEAFF
cdr3_nt: TGCGCCAGCAGCCAACCCAGGGGGCCGGGTACTGAAGCTTTCTTT

d_call: TRBD2
j_call: TRBJ2-5
clone_size: .
v_call: TRBV2
cdr3_aa: CARGLAGETQYF
cdr3_nt: TGTGCCAGGGGACTAGCCGGGGAGACCCAGTACTTC

d_call: .
j_call: TRBJ2-7
clone_size: .
v_call: TRBV7-6
cdr3_aa: CASSRLRSSYEQYF
cdr3_nt: TGTGCCAGCAGTAGACTGCGGAGCTCCTACGAGCAGTACTTC

d_call: TRBD2
j_call: TRBJ2-1
clone_size: .
v_call: TRBV11-2
cdr3_aa: CASSSVGGGYYEQFF
cdr3_nt: TGTGCCAGCAGCTCAGTCGGGGGGGGGTACTATGAGCAGTTCTTC

d_call: TRBD1
j_call: TRBJ2-1
clone_size: .
v_call: TRBV11-3
cdr3_aa: CASSLVQGGSLRNNEQFF
cdr3_nt: TGTGCCAGCAGCCTAGTACAAGGGGGCAGTTTACGGAACAATGAGCAGTTCTTC

d_call: .
j_call: TRBJ2-5
clone_size: .
v_call: TRBV2
cdr3_aa: CASSMNGQNQETQYF
cdr3_nt: TGTGCCAGCAGTATGAACGGACAAAACCAAGAGACCCAGTACTTC

d_call: TRBD2
j_call: TRBJ2-3
clone_size: .
v_call: TRBV9
cdr3_aa: CASSVGLADTDTQYF
cdr3_nt: TGTGCCAGCAGCGTAGGACTAGCGGACACAGATACGCAGTATTTT

d_call: .
j_call: TRBJ2-7
clone_size: .
v_call: TRBV2
cdr3_aa: CAGTLALYEQYF
cdr3_nt: TGTGCCGGCACATTAGCGCTCTACGAGCAGTACTTC

d_call: TRBD1
j_call: TRBJ1-3
clone_size: .
v_call: TRBV7-6
cdr3_aa: CASSFTGGHGNTIYF
cdr3_nt: TGTGCCAGCAGCTTCACAGGGGGCCACGGAAACACCATATATTTT

d_call: TRBD2
j_call: TRBJ2-7
clone_size: .
v_call: TRBV13
cdr3_aa: CASSHGTSGGSSYEQYF
cdr3_nt: TGTGCCAGCAGCCACGGGACTAGCGGGGGGAGCTCCTACGAGCAGTACTTC

d_call: TRBD2
j_call: TRBJ2-3
clone_size: .
v_call: TRBV2
cdr3_aa: CASSSGTSSDTQYF
cdr3_nt: TGTGCCAGCAGCTCCGGGACTAGCTCCGATACGCAGTATTTT

d_call: TRBD1
j_call: TRBJ2-2
clone_size: .
v_call: TRBV30
cdr3_aa: CAWGTGVNTGELFF
cdr3_nt: TGTGCCTGGGGGACAGGGGTGAACACCGGGGAGCTGTTTTTT

d_call: TRBD1
j_call: TRBJ1-1
clone_size: .
v_call: TRBV5-6
cdr3_aa: CASSSPHRGDTEAFF
cdr3_nt: TGTGCCAGCAGCTCCCCCCACAGGGGAGACACTGAAGCTTTCTTT

d_call: TRBD1
j_call: TRBJ2-7
clone_size: .
v_call: TRBV19
cdr3_aa: CASSIGTGGNYEQYF
cdr3_nt: TGTGCCAGTAGTATTGGGACAGGGGGCAACTACGAGCAGTACTTC

d_call: .
j_call: TRBJ2-2
clone_size: .
v_call: TRBV29-1
cdr3_aa: CSVGGVVGTGELFF
cdr3_nt: TGCAGCGTTGGAGGAGTGGTTGGTACCGGGGAGCTGTTTTTT